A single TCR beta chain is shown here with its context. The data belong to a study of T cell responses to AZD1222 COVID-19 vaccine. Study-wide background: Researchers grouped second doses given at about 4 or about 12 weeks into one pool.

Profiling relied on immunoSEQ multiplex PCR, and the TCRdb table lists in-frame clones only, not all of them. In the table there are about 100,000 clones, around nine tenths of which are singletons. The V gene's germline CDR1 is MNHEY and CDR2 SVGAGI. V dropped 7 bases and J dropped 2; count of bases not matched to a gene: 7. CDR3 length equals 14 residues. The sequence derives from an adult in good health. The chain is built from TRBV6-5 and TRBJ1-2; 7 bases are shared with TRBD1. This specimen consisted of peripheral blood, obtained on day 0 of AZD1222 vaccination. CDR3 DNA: TGTGCCAGCACAAATTCAGGGGGAAACTATGGCTACACCTTC. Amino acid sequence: CASTNSGGNYGYTF.